Listed here are 13 T cell receptor beta chains from one sample, sequenced in a study of early T cells in non-severe SARS-CoV-2 infection. Each CDR3 protein gets one entry after TCRdb re-called the 5' RACE reads with MiXCR. This sample has about 66,000 distinct CDR3 sequences; about 13% occur once, and the top ten carry about 8%. Sequenced material: whole blood. Receptor source: an adult who was a healthcare worker with PCR-confirmed SARS-CoV-2 infection or an uninfected control (not recorded which).

The chain combines TRBV5-1 with TRBJ2-2; D perhaps matches TRBD2 (5 bases). The CDR3 consists of 14 residues. Germline assignment: CDR1 SGHRS and CDR2 YFSETQ. Trimming pared 5 bases from V and 5 bases from J, leaving 13 bases between. The CDR3 loop reads CASRRELGTGELFF. The CDR3 DNA reads as TGCGCCAGCAGAAGGGAGTTAGGTACCGGGGAGCTGTTTTTT.

The gene calls are TRBV6-5 and TRBJ1-4, with a tentative D call TRBD1 (6 bases). Germline CDR1 MNHEY, CDR2 SVGAGI. Trimming stripped 2 bases from V and 0 bases from J, with 10 bases between. There are 16 residues in the CDR3. The CDR3 nucleotides read TGTGCCAGCAGTTACCGGGGGGCCCCAACTAATGAAAAACTGTTTTTT. Translating it yields CASSYRGAPTNEKLFF.

The table lists this clonotype with a few counts. The chain couples TRBV19 to TRBJ2-1; 9 positions match TRBD2. CDR1 LNHDA and CDR2 SQIVND come from the germline V gene (reference sequence). With V trimmed by 3 bases and J by 9 bases, 3 bases remained unmatched. The CDR3 loop spans 13 amino acids. CDR3 in DNA: TGTGCCAGTAGTATGCGGGAGGGGGGTGAGCAGTTCTTC. Its translation: CASSMREGGEQFF.

Here the CDR3 reads CASSLGYGLGATEAFF. CDR3 coding DNA: TGTGCCAGCAGCTTGGGGTACGGCCTCGGGGCCACTGAAGCTTTCTTT. The J gene is TRBJ1-1, the V gene TRBV5-6; possibly TRBD1 for D (5 bases). The V gene's germline CDR1 is SGHDT and CDR2 YYEEEE. There are 16 residues in the CDR3. V was cut by 0 bases and J by 4 bases, with 16 bases left in between.

The chain joins TRBV9 to TRBJ2-2; TRBD1 matches 8 bases. The length of the CDR3 is 17 residues. V was pared by 0 bases and J by 4 bases, with 8 bases of the junction left unmatched. Per germline, CDR1 SGDLS and CDR2 YYNGEE. The CDR3 DNA reads as TGTGCCAGCAGCGTAGATCTGCAGGGGGCAGGCACCGGGGAGCTGTTTTTT. Translating it yields CASSVDLQGAGTGELFF.

This clonotype was seen repeatedly, ten times or more. The chain recombines TRBV29-1 with TRBJ2-7; D is possibly TRBD2 (6 bases). The V gene's germline CDR1 is SQVTM and CDR2 ANQGSEA. The CDR3 loop spans 11 amino acids. V was shortened by 2 bases and J by 6 bases, with 8 bases between the two germline ends. The CDR3 loop reads CSVERGSEQYF. CDR3 DNA sequence: TGCAGCGTTGAACGGGGGAGCGAGCAGTACTTC.

V usage is TRBV5-6 and J usage is TRBJ2-5; no firm D call. Germline-derived CDR1 and CDR2 are SGHDT and YYEEEE. Between the trimmed V and J ends, which lost 2 bases and 4 bases, there was a span of 9 bases. The CDR3 runs 13 residues. DNA of the CDR3: TGTGCCAGCAGCTTCGACGGGCGAGAGACCCAGTACTTC. Protein sequence: CASSFDGRETQYF.

This clonotype was observed at least ten times. V and J are TRBV2 and TRBJ2-5, with 9 bases fitting TRBD1. Germline-derived CDR1 and CDR2 are SNHLY and FYNNEI. The V gene end was trimmed by 7 bases and the J gene end by 1 base; junction bases not matched to a gene: 4. This CDR3 is 14 amino acids long. The CDR3 region is CASKTGGGQETQYF. In DNA, the CDR3 is TGTGCCAGCAAGACAGGGGGAGGCCAAGAGACCCAGTACTTC.

In its sample, this clonotype was seen many times. This chain joins TRBV4-2 and TRBJ2-3, with TRBD2 matching 11 bases. J was trimmed by 5 bases and V by 2 bases; bases with no gene match: 6. Germline CDR1 is LGHNA and CDR2 is YNFKEQ. CDR3 length equals 16 residues. This chain's CDR3 is CASSQSTSGREDTQYF. The CDR3 nucleotides read TGTGCCAGCAGCCAATCAACTAGCGGGAGAGAAGATACGCAGTATTTT.

On this clonotype: A junction boundary mismatches the germline segment, possibly from a read error. The chain uses TRBV12-3 or TRBV12-4 and TRBJ2-7; D is uncertain. The CDR3 length is 11 residues. The CDR3 spells CASSLYPSTSF. The DNA for the CDR3 is TGTGCCAGCAGTTTATATCCCTCTACGAGCTTC.

This clonotype has ten or more counts. The chain is built from TRBV27 and TRBJ2-5, with a weak D call TRBD1 (5 bases). The germline CDR1 and CDR2 sequences are MNHEY and SMNVEV (reference sequence). V lost 6 bases, J lost 1 base, and 12 bases lay in between. The CDR3 totals 14 residues. CDR3 DNA: TGTGCCAGCAGGACGACAGTGGCCCAAGAGACCCAGTACTTC. Protein sequence: CASRTTVAQETQYF.

The CDR3 nucleotides read TGTGCCAGCAGTCTCCCCCGGGGGTTCACAGATACGCAGTATTTT. It codes for CASSLPRGFTDTQYF. This chain connects TRBV28 to TRBJ2-3; D possibly corresponds to TRBD2 (6 bases). CDR3 length equals 15 residues. V lost 5 bases and J 2 bases, leaving 14 bases between the germline ends. CDR1 is MDHEN, CDR2 SYDVKM, per germline.

The V gene is TRBV28, the J gene TRBJ2-5, with 7 bases fitting TRBD1. CDR3 size: 14 residues. The V gene end was trimmed by 5 bases and the J gene end by 1 base; junction bases not matched to a gene: 4. Germline V CDR1 and CDR2: MDHEN, SYDVKM. Written as DNA, the CDR3 is TGTGCCAGCAGTCCCCACAGGGGCCAAGAGACCCAGTACTTC. Encoded protein: CASSPHRGQETQYF.